These 16 T cell receptor beta chains originate from one sample sequenced in a study of T-cell reconstitution after alpha-beta-depleted transplantation in children. As it was prepared, the TCRbeta library received unique molecular identifiers. MiXCR was run by TCRdb on the PCR reads, yielding one entry per CDR3 protein. The sample shows fewer than 750,000 distinct CDR3 sequences, 23% of them seen only once. This material consisted of PBMCs, mostly from graft donor cells, taken 360 days after TCRalphabeta/CD19-depleted stem cell transplant. Receptors were obtained from a boy under two years old who had a stem cell transplant for acute myeloid leukemia, so the T cells may come from the graft donor.

This clonotype was detected only a few times. The CDR3, as DNA: TGCGCCAGCAGTCAAGAAACTAAGGACAGGGGCTACGAGCAGTACTTC. Amino acid sequence: CASSQETKDRGYEQYF. This chain connects TRBV23-1 to TRBJ2-7; 9 bases map to TRBD1. TRBV23-1 is identified as an open reading frame with a role that is uncertain. The CDR3 is made up of 16 amino acids. V lost 2 bases and J lost 3; bases outside the gene matches: 8.

This clonotype was observed a single time. The chain has TRBV18 and TRBJ2-1; 9 bases fit TRBD1. V lost 3 bases and J lost 4; bases outside the gene matches: 16. The CDR3 runs to 19 residues. The germline V gene has CDR1 KGHSH and CDR2 LQKENI. CDR3: CASSPLVPGQGTVYNEQFF. The CDR3, as DNA: TGTGCCAGCTCACCCCTTGTCCCGGGACAGGGTACCGTATACAATGAGCAGTTCTTC.

The rearrangement joins TRBV4-3 to TRBJ2-7; maybe TRBD2 (6 bases). CDR3 length: 17 residues. Germline V gives CDR1 LGHNA, CDR2 YSLEER. Between the trimmed V and J ends, which lost 2 bases and 0 bases, there was a span of 17 bases. The CDR3 loop is CASSQWFAGRNSYEQYF. For the CDR3, the DNA is TGCGCCAGCAGCCAATGGTTCGCGGGACGCAACTCCTACGAGCAGTACTTC.

This clonotype was picked up many times. The V gene is TRBV20-1, the J gene TRBJ2-3, with 10 nucleotides matching TRBD2. Trimming cost V 5 bases and J 2 bases; bases outside gene matches: 10. The CDR3 sequence is 16 residues long. Per the germline V gene, CDR1 is DFQATT and CDR2 is SNEGSKA (reference sequence). This chain's CDR3 is CSAPGSLAGATDTQYF. CDR3 DNA sequence: TGCAGTGCTCCGGGCAGCCTAGCGGGGGCCACAGATACGCAGTATTTT.

Only a few counts were recorded for this clonotype. The chain couples TRBV18 to TRBJ1-4; a weak D match, TRBD1 (5 bases). CDR1 is KGHSH, CDR2 LQKENI, per germline. CDR3 size: 13 residues. Trimming removed 3 bases at V and 8 bases at J, with 10 bases between. The CDR3 sequence: CASSPGRREKLFF. The CDR3 nucleotides are TGTGCCAGCTCACCGGGACGGAGGGAAAAACTGTTTTTT.

This clonotype has at least ten counts. The rearrangement joins TRBV20-1 to TRBJ2-7, with TRBD1 matching over 7 bases. The length of the CDR3 is 16 residues. V was clipped by 0 bases and J by 3 bases; unmatched bases: 11. Germline V lookup: CDR1 DFQATT, CDR2 SNEGSKA (reference sequence). The CDR3 sequence: CSARDLKGGSLYEQYV. The CDR3 nucleotides read TGCAGTGCTAGAGATCTAAAAGGGGGCAGTCTCTACGAGCAGTACGTC.

This clonotype was recorded a few times. This chain joins TRBV12-3 or TRBV12-4 and TRBJ2-7; no definite D call. The germline V and J ends were trimmed by 5 bases and 0 bases, with 11 bases remaining between them. This CDR3 has 14 amino acids. The CDR3 reads CASSPQPSSYEQYF. In DNA form, the CDR3 reads TGTGCCAGCAGTCCCCAGCCGAGCTCCTACGAGCAGTACTTC.

This clonotype came up many times. The V and J genes are TRBV15 and TRBJ2-4, with unresolved D. The V gene lost 0 bases and the J gene lost 0 bases, with 18 bases spanning the gap. The CDR3 is 19 amino acids. The V gene's germline CDR1 is LNHNV and CDR2 YYDKDF (reference sequence). The CDR3 protein is CATSRDPYVEREAKNIQYF. The CDR3 nucleotides read TGTGCCACCAGCAGAGACCCGTACGTGGAGCGTGAAGCCAAAAACATTCAGTACTTC.

This clonotype has more than one count but fewer than ten. The rearrangement links TRBV15 to TRBJ1-6; D not resolved. V was trimmed by 5 bases and J by 8 bases, leaving 13 bases between them. The CDR3 is 14 residues long. Germline-derived CDR1 and CDR2 are LNHNV and YYDKDF (reference sequence). CDR3 bases: TGTGCCACCAGCCCCAGAGTTGTTTATTCACCCCTCCACTTT. Its translation: CATSPRVVYSPLHF.

This clonotype was observed a few times. V and J are TRBV28 and TRBJ2-1; D ambiguous. The germline V gene has CDR1 MDHEN and CDR2 SYDVKM. Trimming left V 5 bases short and J 5 bases short, with 16 bases between. The CDR3 is made up of 15 amino acids. CDR3 sequence reads: CASSPHLDMNNEQFF. The CDR3 DNA follows: TGTGCCAGCAGTCCTCACCTAGACATGAACAATGAGCAGTTCTTC.

The V call is TRBV6-5, the J call TRBJ1-3; the D gene is possibly TRBD1 (5 bases). Trimming cost V 1 base and J 1 base, with 8 bases left between them. Per the germline V gene, CDR1 is MNHEY and CDR2 is SVGAGI. The CDR3 has 15 residues. This chain's CDR3 is CASSYFGGSGNTIYF. CDR3 nucleotides: TGTGCCAGCAGTTACTTTGGGGGGTCTGGAAACACCATATATTTT.

The rearrangement links TRBV6-5 to TRBJ2-1, with D uncertain. CDR3 length equals 15 residues. The germline gives CDR1 MNHEY, CDR2 SVGAGI. V gave up 2 bases and J gave up 7 bases, with 15 bases separating them. CDR3 sequence reads: CASSYAGLVPNEQFF. As DNA, the CDR3 is TGTGCCAGCAGTTACGCTGGGCTAGTCCCTAATGAGCAGTTCTTC.

The V gene is TRBV12-3 or TRBV12-4, the J gene TRBJ2-7; 9 nucleotides agree with TRBD1. Trimming at V came to 6 bases and at J to 4 bases, leaving 4 bases not matched to a gene. CDR3 size: 13 residues. The CDR3 DNA reads as TGTGCCAGCAGCTGGGACAGGGCTTACGAGCAGTACTTC. Translating gives CASSWDRAYEQYF.

The chain couples TRBV29-1 to TRBJ2-3, with D unresolved. Germline assignment: CDR1 SQVTM and CDR2 ANQGSEA. V dropped 2 bases and J dropped 2 bases, with 14 bases sitting between them. The CDR3 totals 15 residues. Here the CDR3 DNA reads TGCAGCGTTGAAATGCCAGGCGGATTCACAGATACGCAGTATTTT. Its protein is CSVEMPGGFTDTQYF.

The sample holds many counts of this clonotype. This chain uses TRBV6-5 with TRBJ2-1; D could derive from TRBD1 or TRBD2 (6 bases each). V was pared by 5 bases and J by 6 bases, with 17 bases between. The CDR3 length is 15 residues. CDR1 MNHEY and CDR2 SVGAGI come from the germline V gene. The CDR3 here is CASSNGRGPGNEQFF. The CDR3 coding sequence is TGTGCCAGCAGTAACGGCCGGGGGCCGGGCAATGAGCAGTTCTTC.

The chain combines TRBV12-3 or TRBV12-4 with TRBJ2-2; no definite D call. V was shortened by 6 bases and J by 0 bases, with 17 bases between the two germline ends. The CDR3 runs to 17 residues. This CDR3 reads CASSPLNLGTNTGELFF. The CDR3 DNA follows: TGTGCCAGCAGCCCGCTCAATTTGGGGACGAACACCGGGGAGCTGTTTTTT.